This T cell receptor beta chain was sequenced in a study of blood T cell repertoires in COVID-19. The CDR3 contains 13 residues. With 7 bases removed from V and 2 bases from J, the gap between germline ends came to 8 bases. The germline V gene encodes CDR1 MNHEY and CDR2 SMNVEV (reference sequence). Sequencing was performed with immunoSEQ multiplex PCR; in TCRdb, only in-frame clones are kept and a portion is missing. The sample includes 200,000 to 300,000 clones, around 85% of them seen just once. The TCR was taken from a woman aged 40 to 55 with acute COVID-19. The chain has TRBV27 and TRBJ2-2; tentatively, D is TRBD2 (5 bases). The sample consisted of PBMCs or T cells enriched from blood (not recorded which). The CDR3 loop is CASIDYNTGELFF. The CDR3 DNA is TGTGCCAGCATTGACTATAACACCGGGGAGCTGTTTTTT.